This T cell receptor beta chain was observed in a study of shared clonotypes between healthy human individuals. Only in-frame clones appear in the TCRdb table, and some are missing; sequencing was by immunoSEQ multiplex PCR. The sample shows under 300,000 clones, about 65% of them seen only once. CDR1 is SGHAT, CDR2 FQNNGV, per germline. CDR3 length: 14 amino acids. V lost 6 bases, J lost 0 bases, and 12 bases lay in between. The clonotype comes from a man between 25 and 39 years old in good health. V gene TRBV11-2 combines with J gene TRBJ2-7; no clear D. The sample comprised memory CD4+ T cells sorted from blood. The subset: CD45RA-negative fraction. CDR3 region: CASRWTPSSYEQYF. The CDR3, as DNA: TGTGCCAGCAGGTGGACCCCGAGCTCCTACGAGCAGTACTTC.